The following is a T cell receptor (beta chain) sequence with its context. The target antigen is unknown. TCRdb re-called the 5' RACE reads through MiXCR, storing one row per CDR3 protein. The top ten hold 31% of the sample, which has tens of thousands of distinct CDR3 sequences, around 17% seen once. This entry comes from a study of T-cell memory formation after mild COVID-19. Study in general: Largely, the TCR clusters proved donor specific.

The CDR3 has 15 amino acids. The V gene lost 1 base and the J gene lost 1 base, with 11 bases spanning the gap. Per germline, CDR1 SQVTM and CDR2 ANQGSEA. Whole-study findings and limits: Cross-reactive memory seemingly joined, as some responding clones were found in pre-infection memory. The SARS-CoV-2 specificity of second-wave clones reaching peak at day 37 remained unverified. Among contracting clones, CD4+ were mainly CM/EM and CD8+ enriched in EMRA.

Input material: PBMCs or a T cell subset sorted from them (not recorded which). The chain couples TRBV29-1 to TRBJ2-1; D unclear. This TCR came from an adult woman who had mild COVID-19 (a few samples of this study predate the infection). Cell type and time point are not known. The CDR3 DNA follows: TGCAGCGTTGAAGTTTTGGGTTCGTCCTACAATGAGCAGTTCTTC. Encoded protein: CSVEVLGSSYNEQFF.